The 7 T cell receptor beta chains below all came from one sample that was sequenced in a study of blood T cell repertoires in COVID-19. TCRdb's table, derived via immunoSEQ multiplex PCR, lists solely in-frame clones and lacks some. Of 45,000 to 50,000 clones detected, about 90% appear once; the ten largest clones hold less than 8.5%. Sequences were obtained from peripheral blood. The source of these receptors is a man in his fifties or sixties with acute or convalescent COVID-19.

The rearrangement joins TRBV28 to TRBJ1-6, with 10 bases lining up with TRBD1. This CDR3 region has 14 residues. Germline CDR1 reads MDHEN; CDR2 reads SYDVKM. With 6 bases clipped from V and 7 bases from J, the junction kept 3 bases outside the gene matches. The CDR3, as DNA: TGTGCCAGCAGATCGGGACAGGGGAATTCACCCCTCCACTTT. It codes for CASRSGQGNSPLHF. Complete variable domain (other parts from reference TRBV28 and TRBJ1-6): DVKVTQSSRYLVKRTGEKVFLECVQDMDHENMFWYRQDPGLGLRLIYFSYDVKMKEKGDIPEGYSVSREKKERFSLILESASTNQTSMYLCASRSGQGNSPLHFGNGTRLTVT.

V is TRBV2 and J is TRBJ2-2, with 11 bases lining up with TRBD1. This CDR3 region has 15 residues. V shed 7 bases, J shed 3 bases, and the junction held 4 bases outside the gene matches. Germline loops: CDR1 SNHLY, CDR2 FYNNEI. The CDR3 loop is CASTGQGAYTGELFF. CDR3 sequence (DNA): TGTGCCAGCACTGGACAGGGGGCTTACACCGGGGAGCTGTTTTTT.

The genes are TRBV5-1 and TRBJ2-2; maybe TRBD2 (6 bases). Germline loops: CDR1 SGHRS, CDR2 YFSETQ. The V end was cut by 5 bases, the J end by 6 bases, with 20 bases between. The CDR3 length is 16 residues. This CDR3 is CASSLDGTEGSGELFF. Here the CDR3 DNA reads TGCGCCAGCAGTCTGGATGGGACGGAGGGGTCCGGGGAGCTGTTTTTT.

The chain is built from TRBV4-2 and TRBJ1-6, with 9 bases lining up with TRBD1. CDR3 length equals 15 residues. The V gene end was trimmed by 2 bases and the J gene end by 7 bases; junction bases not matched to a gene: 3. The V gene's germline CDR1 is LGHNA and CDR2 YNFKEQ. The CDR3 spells CASSQRDRENSPLHF. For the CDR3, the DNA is TGTGCCAGCAGCCAAAGGGACAGGGAAAATTCACCCCTCCACTTT.

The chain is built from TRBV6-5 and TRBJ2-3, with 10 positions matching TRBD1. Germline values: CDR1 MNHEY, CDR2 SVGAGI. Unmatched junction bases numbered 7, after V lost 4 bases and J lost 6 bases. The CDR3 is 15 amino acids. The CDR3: CASSSTGTGADTQYF. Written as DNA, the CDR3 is TGTGCCAGCAGTTCTACCGGGACAGGGGCCGATACGCAGTATTTT.

This CDR3 reads CASSLRGTGVRPSSYNEQFF. The CDR3 region has the DNA TGTGCCAGCAGCTTGCGCGGGACAGGGGTTAGACCAAGCTCCTACAATGAGCAGTTCTTC. The gene calls are TRBV5-5 and TRBJ2-1; TRBD1 matches 10 bases. The V and J ends lost 1 base and 0 bases, in that order; junction bases with no gene match: 13. Germline CDR1 is SGHKS and CDR2 is YYEKEE (reference sequence). The CDR3 spans 20 residues. Supplemented by reference TRBV5-5 and TRBJ2-1, the full variable domain reads DAGVTQSPTHLIKTRGQQVTLRCSPISGHKSVSWYQQVLGQGPQFIFQYYEKEERGRGNFPDRFSARQFPNYSSELNVNALLLGDSALYLCASSLRGTGVRPSSYNEQFFGPGTRLTVL.

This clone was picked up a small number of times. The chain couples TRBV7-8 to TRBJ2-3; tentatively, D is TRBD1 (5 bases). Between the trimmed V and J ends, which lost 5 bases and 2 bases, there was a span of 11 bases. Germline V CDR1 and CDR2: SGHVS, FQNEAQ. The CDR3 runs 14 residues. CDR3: CASSLLTVTDTQYF. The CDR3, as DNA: TGTGCCAGCAGCCTACTGACAGTCACAGATACGCAGTATTTT.